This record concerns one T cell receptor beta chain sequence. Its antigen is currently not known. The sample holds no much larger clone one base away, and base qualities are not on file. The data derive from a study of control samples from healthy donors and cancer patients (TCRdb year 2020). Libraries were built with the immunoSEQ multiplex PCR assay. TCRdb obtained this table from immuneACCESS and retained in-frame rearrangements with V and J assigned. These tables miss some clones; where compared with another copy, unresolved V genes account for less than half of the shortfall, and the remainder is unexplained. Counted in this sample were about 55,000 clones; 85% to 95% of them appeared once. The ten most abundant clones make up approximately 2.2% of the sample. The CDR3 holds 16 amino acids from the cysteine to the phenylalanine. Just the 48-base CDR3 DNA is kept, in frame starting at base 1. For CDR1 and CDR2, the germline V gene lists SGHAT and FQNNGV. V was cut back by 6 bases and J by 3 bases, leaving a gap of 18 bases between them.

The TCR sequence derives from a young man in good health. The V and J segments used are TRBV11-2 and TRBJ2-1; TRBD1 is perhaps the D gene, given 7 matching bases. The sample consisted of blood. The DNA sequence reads TGTGCCAGCAGTCACCTCGGAGGGGGCATCTACAATGAGCAGTTCTTC. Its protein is CASSHLGGGIYNEQFF.